The 29 T cell receptor beta chains reported below all come from one sample, sequenced in a study of blood T cell repertoires in COVID-19. The repertoire was sequenced with immunoSEQ multiplex PCR; TCRdb's copy has only in-frame clones and lacks some. The sample holds tens of thousands of clones, around 93% seen once. The sequencing sample was made of peripheral blood. The receptor set was obtained from a human donor with active COVID-19. The donor label of this sample is uncertain.

The chain links TRBV18 to TRBJ1-2; 10 nucleotides align to TRBD1. V shed 5 bases and J 2 bases; nucleotides not matched to a gene: 8. The CDR3 runs 16 residues. Germline V gene lookup returns CDR1 KGHSH and CDR2 LQKENI. The CDR3 loop is CASSSTLDRGNYGYTF. CDR3 in DNA: TGTGCCAGCTCATCAACCTTGGACAGGGGGAACTATGGCTACACCTTC.

The rearrangement links TRBV2 to TRBJ1-4; D remains ambiguous. V gave up 6 bases and J gave up 2 bases, with 13 bases separating them. The length of the CDR3 is 15 residues. The germline V gene encodes CDR1 SNHLY and CDR2 FYNNEI. The CDR3 spells CASRGSRHTNEKLFF. CDR3 nucleotides: TGTGCCAGCAGAGGCTCGCGACACACTAATGAAAAACTGTTTTTT.

This clone was detected a few times. The chain employs TRBV2 and TRBJ2-7; the match to TRBD1 covers 8 bases. V was pared by 7 bases and J by 2 bases, with 1 base of the junction left unmatched. The CDR3 runs to 12 residues. Germline CDR1 and CDR2: SNHLY and FYNNEI. The CDR3 is CASMGQAYEQYF. CDR3 nucleotides: TGTGCCAGCATGGGACAGGCCTACGAGCAGTACTTC.

The CDR3, as DNA: TGTGCCAGCAGCTCGCGGGGGCCGGGAGCAGATACGCAGTATTTT. This encodes CASSSRGPGADTQYF. This rearrangement joins TRBV7-2 to TRBJ2-3, with a weak D call TRBD2 (7 bases). The CDR3 has 15 residues. CDR1 and CDR2 from the germline V gene are SGHTA and FQGNSA. Between the trimmed V and J ends, which lost 4 bases and 4 bases, there was a span of 15 bases.

The chain joins TRBV7-9 to TRBJ2-2; 10 bases align to TRBD2. J lost 5 bases, V lost 5 bases, and 5 bases had no gene match. CDR1 is SEHNR and CDR2 is FQNEAQ in the germline V gene (reference sequence). This CDR3 has 15 residues. CDR3 DNA sequence: TGTGCCAGCAGCCGGCTAGCGGGAGTTACCGGGGAGCTGTTTTTT. Its translation is CASSRLAGVTGELFF.

The rearrangement uses TRBV18 and TRBJ2-5; TRBD1 might be the D (5 bases). Germline assignment: CDR1 KGHSH and CDR2 LQKENI. Trimming left V 3 bases short and J 4 bases short, with 15 bases between. The CDR3 has 15 residues. The CDR3 DNA sequence: TGTGCCAGCTCACCGGACCTGCCCCAGGGAGAGACCCAGTACTTC. Amino acid sequence: CASSPDLPQGETQYF.

This clone was observed once. The chain links TRBV18 to TRBJ2-3; the match to TRBD1 covers 8 bases. Germline trimming cut 3 bases from V and 5 bases from J; bases unmatched to any gene: 10. Per germline, CDR1 KGHSH and CDR2 LQKENI. There are 16 residues in the CDR3. The CDR3 bases are TGTGCCAGCTCACCTTACGCGCAGGGGGCTGGAGATACGCAGTATTTT. Residues: CASSPYAQGAGDTQYF.

This chain uses TRBV25-1 with TRBJ2-6; tentative D call: TRBD2 (6 bases). CDR3 size: 16 residues. Trimming removed 1 base from V and 0 bases from J, with 7 bases in between. CDR1 is MGHDK, CDR2 SYGVNS, per germline. The CDR3 bases are TGTGCCAGCAGTGAATGGAGGGCCTCTGGGGCCAACGTCCTGACTTTC. Amino acid sequence: CASSEWRASGANVLTF.

The genes are TRBV6-5 and TRBJ2-3; possibly TRBD2 for D (5 bases). V lost 4 bases and J 0 bases, leaving 8 bases between the germline ends. CDR1 and CDR2 from the germline V gene are MNHEY and SVGAGI. CDR3 length equals 14 residues. The CDR3 region has the DNA TGTGCCAGCAGTTTCGGGGAGAGCACAGATACGCAGTATTTT. Amino acid sequence: CASSFGESTDTQYF.

The chain uses TRBV7-9 and TRBJ2-1, with 10 bases that match TRBD2. This CDR3 comprises 17 residues. With 0 bases clipped from V and 4 bases from J, the junction kept 6 bases outside the gene matches. The V gene's germline CDR1 is SEHNR and CDR2 FQNEAQ (reference sequence). In DNA form, the CDR3 reads TGTGCCAGCAGCTTAGCGCTTAGCGGGGGGCATTACAATGAGCAGTTCTTC. It codes for CASSLALSGGHYNEQFF.

This chain uses TRBV6-5 with TRBJ2-5, with 10 bases identical to TRBD1. Germline V gives CDR1 MNHEY, CDR2 SVGAGI. With 0 bases clipped from V and 4 bases from J, the junction kept 2 bases outside the gene matches. The CDR3 is made up of 15 amino acids. CDR3 coding DNA: TGTGCCAGCAGTTACTCGACAGGGGGCAGAGAGACCCAGTACTTC. The encoded protein is CASSYSTGGRETQYF.

The gene calls are TRBV7-8 and TRBJ2-5, with 9 bases aligning to TRBD2. Trimming took 1 base from V and 1 from J; bases not matched to a gene: 7. In germline, CDR1 is SGHVS, CDR2 FQNEAQ. The CDR3 has 17 amino acids. CDR3 DNA sequence: TGTGCCAGCAGCTTAGAATGGAGCGGGGGGCTCCAAGAGACCCAGTACTTC. Translation gives CASSLEWSGGLQETQYF.

The V gene is TRBV19, the J gene TRBJ2-5; maybe TRBD1 (6 bases). The length of the CDR3 is 16 residues. Germline CDR1 reads LNHDA; CDR2 reads SQIVND (reference sequence). The ends were cut back, 4 bases at V and 0 bases at J, with 15 bases in the middle. Written as DNA, the CDR3 is TGTGCCAGTAGTACCGGACAGAATACTTACCAAGAGACCCAGTACTTC. Translating it yields CASSTGQNTYQETQYF. The complete variable domain, with remaining parts taken from reference TRBV19 and TRBJ2-5, reads DGGITQSPKYLFRKEGQNVTLSCEQNLNHDAMYWYRQDPGQGLRLIYYSQIVNDFQKGDIAEGYSVSREKKESFPLTVTSAQKNPTAFYLCASSTGQNTYQETQYFGPGTRLLVL.

The V call is TRBV3-1 (or the pseudogene TRBV3-2), the J call TRBJ2-2; a possible D gene is TRBD1 (6 bases). The V gene's germline CDR1 is LGHDT and CDR2 YNNKEL (reference sequence). The CDR3 covers 14 residues. V lost 2 bases to trimming and J lost 13 bases, with 17 bases between them. The CDR3 is CASSQRGTQAGLFF. The CDR3 coding sequence is TGTGCCAGCAGCCAAAGGGGGACCCAAGCCGGGCTGTTTTTT.

This rearrangement joins TRBV4-2 to TRBJ2-7, with 7 bases fitting TRBD2. V dropped 1 base and J dropped 7; count of bases not matched to a gene: 16. This CDR3 is built from 17 residues. Germline CDR1 LGHNA, CDR2 YNFKEQ. CDR3 DNA sequence: TGTGCCAGCAGCCAAGTGACTGGGGCAGGGCCCGGGGGGGAGCAGTACTTC. This encodes CASSQVTGAGPGGEQYF.

The J gene is TRBJ1-6, the V gene TRBV20-1, with D possibly being TRBD1 (6 bases). Germline CDR1 and CDR2: DFQATT and SNEGSKA (reference sequence). CDR3 size: 15 residues. Trimming stripped 3 bases from V and 0 bases from J, with 9 bases between. The DNA for the CDR3 is TGCAGTGCTAGTCGGGACAACTCCTATAATTCACCCCTCCACTTT. Translation gives CSASRDNSYNSPLHF.

V and J are TRBV29-1 and TRBJ2-1; the D gene is possibly TRBD2 (6 bases). The CDR3 spans 14 residues. Germline loops: CDR1 SQVTM, CDR2 ANQGSEA. The ends were cut back, 4 bases at V and 0 bases at J, with 10 bases in the middle. The CDR3 region has the DNA TGCAGCGTTGGGAGGGGAGTCTCCTACAATGAGCAGTTCTTC. This codes for CSVGRGVSYNEQFF.

V usage is TRBV19 and J usage is TRBJ1-5, with TRBD1 identical over 9 bases. Germline V gene data show CDR1 as LNHDA and CDR2 as SQIVND (reference sequence). The CDR3 is 14 residues long. With V trimmed by 3 bases and J by 7 bases, 4 bases remained unmatched. CDR3 coding DNA: TGTGCCAGTAGTATGCGGGACAGGGAGCAGCCCCAGCATTTT. It specifies CASSMRDREQPQHF.

The genes are TRBV5-6 and TRBJ2-5, with TRBD2 identical over 13 bases. This CDR3 spans 17 amino acids. The germline CDR1 and CDR2 sequences are SGHDT and YYEEEE. J gave up 7 bases and V 4 bases, and 13 bases lay outside the gene matches. This chain's CDR3 is CASSPGRLAGGWGTQYF. The CDR3 DNA follows: TGTGCCAGCAGCCCGGGGAGACTAGCGGGGGGCTGGGGGACCCAGTACTTC. The full variable domain, its missing parts supplied by reference TRBV5-6 and TRBJ2-5, is DAGVTQSPTHLIKTRGQQVTLRCSPKSGHDTVSWYQQALGQGPQFIFQYYEEEERQRGNFPDRFSGHQFPNYSSELNVNALLLGDSALYLCASSPGRLAGGWGTQYFGPGTRLLVL.

The chain carries TRBV6-6 and TRBJ1-5; 8 bases align to TRBD1. Germline trimming cut 8 bases from V and 2 bases from J; bases unmatched to any gene: 2. CDR1 is MNHNY, CDR2 SVGAGI, per germline (reference sequence). The CDR3 has 13 amino acids. The CDR3 is CASGQGRNQPQHF. In DNA, the CDR3 is TGTGCCAGCGGACAGGGTCGCAATCAGCCCCAGCATTTT.

This chain uses TRBV7-3 with TRBJ2-3; TRBD2 is a possible D gene (6 bases). The V gene lost 5 bases and the J gene lost 6 bases, with 9 bases spanning the gap. CDR3 length: 12 residues. Germline CDR1 reads SGHTA; CDR2 reads FQGTGA. The CDR3 protein is CASSAEGDTQYF. CDR3 DNA: TGTGCCAGCAGCGCGGAGGGGGATACGCAGTATTTT.

The chain is built from TRBV11-3 and TRBJ1-2, with 10 bases identical to TRBD1. This CDR3 has 14 residues. CDR1 and CDR2 (germline): SGHNT, YENEEA. V shed 3 bases and J 8 bases; nucleotides not matched to a gene: 6. The CDR3 here is CASSFDGTGVGYTF. The CDR3 DNA reads TGTGCCAGCAGCTTCGATGGGACAGGGGTAGGCTACACCTTC.

The chain has TRBV3-1 (or the pseudogene TRBV3-2) and TRBJ2-2; D possibly corresponds to TRBD2 (5 bases). V was cut by 4 bases and J by 6 bases, with 15 bases left in between. CDR3 size: 15 residues. CDR1 is LGHDT and CDR2 is YNNKEL in the germline V gene (reference sequence). The CDR3 bases are TGTGCCAGCAGCCCGAGGTGGGAGCCCCCCGGGGAGCTGTTTTTT. This sequence encodes CASSPRWEPPGELFF.

This chain connects TRBV3-1 (or the pseudogene TRBV3-2) to TRBJ2-1; a possible D gene is TRBD2 (6 bases). The CDR3 contains 14 residues. Trimming cost V 0 bases and J 9 bases, with 12 bases left between them. The germline gives CDR1 LGHDT, CDR2 YNNKEL (reference sequence). The chain's CDR3 is CASSQDPGGSEQFF. The CDR3 nucleotides read TGTGCCAGCAGCCAAGATCCCGGGGGAAGTGAGCAGTTCTTC.

This rearrangement joins TRBV2 to TRBJ1-4; D gene ambiguous. The CDR3 is 14 amino acids. Trimming shortened V by 7 bases and J by 4 bases, and 13 bases separated the two germline ends. Germline V gives CDR1 SNHLY, CDR2 FYNNEI. This CDR3 reads CASNYLRDNEKLFF. DNA for the CDR3: TGTGCCAGCAACTATTTACGGGATAATGAAAAACTGTTTTTT.

The chain is built from TRBV5-6 and TRBJ2-1; a possible D gene is TRBD2 (5 bases). The length of the CDR3 is 13 residues. Germline values: CDR1 SGHDT, CDR2 YYEEEE. V shed 0 bases and J shed 6 bases, with 7 bases lying between them. The CDR3 loop reads CASSLGAGNEQFF. The CDR3 DNA reads as TGTGCCAGCAGCTTGGGGGCGGGCAATGAGCAGTTCTTC.

The V call is TRBV5-1, the J call TRBJ1-5; D unclear. CDR1 is SGHRS and CDR2 is YFSETQ in the germline V gene. V lost 0 bases to trimming and J lost 0 bases, with 10 bases between them. The CDR3 runs to 16 residues. CDR3 protein: CASSLVPGDSNQPQHF. The DNA for the CDR3 is TGCGCCAGCAGCTTGGTGCCCGGGGATAGCAATCAGCCCCAGCATTTT.

The CDR3 protein is CASSLGTSAISYEQYF. DNA of the CDR3: TGTGCCAGCAGTTTGGGGACTAGCGCTATCTCCTACGAGCAGTACTTC. The genes are TRBV28 and TRBJ2-7; 10 bases are a match to TRBD2. This CDR3 contains 16 residues. V gave up 3 bases and J gave up 0 bases; unmatched junction bases: 5. Germline CDR1 is MDHEN and CDR2 is SYDVKM.

This sequence joins TRBV11-2 and TRBJ2-2; a possible D gene is TRBD2 (5 bases). This CDR3 region has 15 residues. Between the trimmed V and J ends, which lost 1 base and 7 bases, there was a span of 13 bases. Per the germline V gene, CDR1 is SGHAT and CDR2 is FQNNGV. DNA of the CDR3: TGTGCCAGCAGCTTAGGAGGGTTCCCCGGCGGGGAGCTGTTTTTT. Translated, it gives CASSLGGFPGGELFF.